This T cell receptor (beta chain) was recovered during a study of response to subunit inactivated influenza vaccine. The study's findings and limits: Researchers suggested that each seasonal influenza vaccination recruits few new T cells.

To note about this clonotype: Antigen: not known.

Per the germline V gene, CDR1 is LGHNA and CDR2 is YNFKEQ. The CDR3 extends over 14 amino acids. V lost 0 bases and J lost 11; bases outside the gene matches: 9. Via MiXCR, TCRdb re-called the RT-PCR reads, giving one row per CDR3 protein. The sample has about 520,000 distinct CDR3 sequences, 6% to 9% seen once. This clonotype was sampled from a man aged 45 to 70 who received an inactivated influenza vaccine. Specimen: PBMCs from blood, collected 23 months after vaccination. The chain carries TRBV4-2 and TRBJ1-1; 7 positions match TRBD1. CDR3 nucleotide sequence: TGTGCCAGCAGCCAAGATTTGGGACAGCCTAGGGCTTTCTTT. Protein: CASSQDLGQPRAFF.